The 21 T cell receptor beta chains below come from one sample, sequenced in a study of STAT5B mutations in CD4+ large granular lymphocyte leukemia. TCRdb's table, derived via immunoSEQ multiplex PCR, lists solely in-frame clones and lacks some. The sample records about 30,000 clones, around 76% being singletons. The specimen sequenced was CD4+ T cells from blood buffy coats. The origin of the receptors is a human donor in good health.

V and J are TRBV19 and TRBJ1-1, with D perhaps TRBD1 (5 bases). The CDR3 consists of 13 residues. Germline CDR1 LNHDA, CDR2 SQIVND (reference sequence). Trimming removed 8 bases at V and 5 bases at J, with 15 bases between. CDR3 amino acids: CASRTRGATEAFF. The CDR3 nucleotides are TGTGCCAGTCGGACGAGGGGAGCAACTGAAGCTTTCTTT.

The V call is TRBV18, the J call TRBJ2-1; 7 bases are shared with TRBD2. V was clipped by 3 bases and J by 2 bases; unmatched bases: 1. CDR1 and CDR2 from the germline V gene are KGHSH and LQKENI. This CDR3 has 14 residues. The CDR3 protein is CASSPGLAYNEQFF. The DNA of the CDR3 is TGTGCCAGCTCACCCGGACTAGCCTACAATGAGCAGTTCTTC.

CDR3: CSVQYSRSYEQYF. The CDR3 coding sequence is TGCAGCGTTCAGTACAGCCGCTCCTACGAGCAGTACTTC. The V gene is TRBV29-1, the J gene TRBJ2-7, with unresolved D. Between the trimmed V and J ends, which lost 5 bases and 0 bases, there was a span of 11 bases. CDR1 SQVTM and CDR2 ANQGSEA come from the germline V gene. CDR3 length: 13 amino acids.

In this sample, this clone turned up once. The chain links TRBV4-1 to TRBJ1-3, with a tentative D call TRBD1 (5 bases). The V gene lost 0 bases and the J gene lost 0 bases, with 12 bases spanning the gap. Germline V gene lookup returns CDR1 MGHRA and CDR2 YSYEKL. The CDR3 sequence is 17 residues long. This CDR3 is CASSQEGVLHSGNTIYF. CDR3 bases: TGCGCCAGCAGCCAAGAGGGGGTGCTCCACTCTGGAAACACCATATATTTT.

The chain couples TRBV29-1 to TRBJ2-4; 7 bases align to TRBD1. CDR3 length: 12 residues. CDR1 and CDR2 (germline): SQVTM, ANQGSEA. J gave up 3 bases and V 7 bases, and 3 bases lay outside the gene matches. This CDR3 reads CSATGVKNIQYF. CDR3 bases: TGCAGCGCTACAGGGGTCAAAAACATTCAGTACTTC.

This chain joins TRBV30 and TRBJ1-3, with 8 nucleotides matching TRBD1. Germline V gene data show CDR1 as GTSNPN and CDR2 as SVGIG (reference sequence). The J segment lost 1 base and the V segment lost 2 bases, leaving 4 bases of the junction unmatched. The CDR3 runs 15 residues. The CDR3 region has the DNA TGTGCCTGGAGTCCTTGGACAGGGTCTGGAAACACCATATATTTT. Protein sequence: CAWSPWTGSGNTIYF.

V and J are TRBV5-1 and TRBJ2-7, with D possibly matching TRBD1 (6 bases). Trimming stripped 5 bases from V and 0 bases from J, with 12 bases between. CDR3 length equals 14 residues. Germline V gives CDR1 SGHRS, CDR2 YFSETQ. The CDR3 DNA reads TGCGCCAGCAGGTACCGGGACAACTCCTACGAGCAGTACTTC. Encoded protein: CASRYRDNSYEQYF. Full variable domain (outside the CDR3, taken from reference TRBV5-1 and TRBJ2-7): KAGVTQTPRYLIKTRGQQVTLSCSPISGHRSVSWYQQTPGQGLQFLFEYFSETQRNKGNFPGRFSGRQFSNSRSEMNVSTLELGDSALYLCASRYRDNSYEQYFGPGTRLTVT.

The rearrangement joins TRBV5-1 to TRBJ2-5, with 13 positions matching TRBD2. The junction had 15 bases not matched to a gene; V was cut back by 4 bases and J by 6 bases. Germline V gene data show CDR1 as SGHRS and CDR2 as YFSETQ. The CDR3 covers 18 residues. CDR3 sequence reads: CASSRIPGLAGTAQTQYF. The DNA for the CDR3 is TGCGCCAGCAGCAGGATTCCGGGACTAGCGGGAACCGCCCAGACCCAGTACTTC.

The chain couples TRBV15 to TRBJ1-5; D ambiguous. Germline CDR1 and CDR2: LNHNV and YYDKDF (reference sequence). The V end was cut by 2 bases, the J end by 0 bases, with 17 bases between. CDR3 size: 18 residues. This chain's CDR3 is CATSRLPGRMYSNQPQHF. The CDR3 region has the DNA TGTGCCACCAGCAGACTTCCCGGCAGAATGTATAGCAATCAGCCCCAGCATTTT.

The chain couples TRBV2 to TRBJ2-3; D gene unclear. Germline V lookup: CDR1 SNHLY, CDR2 FYNNEI. Trimming removed 3 bases at V and 5 bases at J, with 6 bases between. This CDR3 comprises 12 residues. CDR3: CASSDVGDTQYF. The CDR3 coding sequence is TGTGCCAGCAGTGATGTGGGAGATACGCAGTATTTT.

This sequence joins TRBV11-2 and TRBJ2-7; 8 bases are shared with TRBD1. The V and J ends lost 5 bases and 7 bases, in that order; junction bases with no gene match: 10. This CDR3 is 14 amino acids long. Germline-derived CDR1 and CDR2 are SGHAT and FQNNGV. The CDR3 coding sequence is TGTGCCAGCAGCCCCGGACAGGGTCCTAGGGAGCAGTACTTC. As protein: CASSPGQGPREQYF.

The V call is TRBV4-3, the J call TRBJ2-1, with a weak D call TRBD2 (6 bases). V shed 0 bases and J shed 6 bases, with 6 bases lying between them. CDR3 length: 13 amino acids. The V gene's germline CDR1 is LGHNA and CDR2 YSLEER. CDR3 sequence (DNA): TGCGCCAGCAGCCAAGACGGGAGCAATGAGCAGTTCTTC. Translated: CASSQDGSNEQFF.

The chain uses TRBV7-2 and TRBJ1-2, with 8 bases lining up with TRBD1. Trimming removed 2 bases from V and 7 bases from J; junction bases left unmatched: 9. The CDR3 length is 15 residues. The germline V gene encodes CDR1 SGHTA and CDR2 FQGNSA. This CDR3 reads CASSLSRQGKGGYTF. CDR3 bases: TGTGCCAGCAGCTTAAGTAGACAGGGGAAGGGTGGCTACACCTTC.

This clone was recorded only once. The genes are TRBV30 and TRBJ1-2, with D possibly being TRBD1 (5 bases). CDR3 length: 13 amino acids. Germline V CDR1 and CDR2: GTSNPN, SVGIG (reference sequence). The germline V and J ends were trimmed by 2 bases and 3 bases, with 10 bases remaining between them. CDR3 protein: CAWSLQGDYGYTF. The CDR3 region has the DNA TGTGCCTGGAGTCTGCAGGGAGACTATGGCTACACCTTC.

J is TRBJ1-3 and V is TRBV11-2; D is unresolved. CDR1 and CDR2 from the germline V gene are SGHAT and FQNNGV. The V and J ends lost 5 bases and 4 bases respectively, with 18 bases between them. This CDR3 is built from 16 residues. The CDR3, as DNA: TGTGCCAGCAGCCCCCAGCCCTCAAGGTCGGGAAACACCATATATTTT. This sequence encodes CASSPQPSRSGNTIYF.

The chain has TRBV19 and TRBJ1-2, with D perhaps TRBD1 (5 bases). The CDR3 is 15 residues long. CDR1 and CDR2 (germline): LNHDA, SQIVND (reference sequence). V gave up 7 bases and J gave up 5 bases, with 20 bases separating them. The CDR3 DNA follows: TGTGCCAGTAAAAGGGGCACCGAGGGATATTATGGCTACACCTTC. Protein sequence: CASKRGTEGYYGYTF.

The V gene is TRBV10-3, the J gene TRBJ2-7; 8 positions match TRBD2. V shed 3 bases, J shed 0 bases, and the junction held 4 bases outside the gene matches. Germline-derived CDR1 and CDR2 are ENHRY and SYGVKD. This CDR3 region has 15 residues. CDR3 nucleotide sequence: TGTGCCATCAGTGAAAGACTAGCGACCTCCTACGAGCAGTACTTC. It translates to CAISERLATSYEQYF.

On this clone: At one boundary the junction diverges from the germline segment, which might be a read error. The chain has TRBV7-7 and TRBJ2-1, with 10 bases fitting TRBD2. This CDR3 is 15 amino acids long. Germline loops: CDR1 SSHAT, CDR2 FNYEAQ (reference sequence). CDR3 in DNA: TGTGCTAGCAGCATCATAGCGGGAGGAAAGGGTGAGCAGTTCTTC. Translated, it gives CASSIIAGGKGEQFF.

This clone was seen only once. The chain is built from TRBV5-4 and TRBJ1-2; 7 positions agree with TRBD1. The CDR3 length is 17 residues. The J segment lost 4 bases and the V segment lost 0 bases, leaving 12 bases of the junction unmatched. CDR1 SGHNT and CDR2 YYREEE come from the germline V gene (reference sequence). The CDR3 bases are TGTGCCAGCAGCTTGGAGGGGGCGAACAGGAAGGCCTATGGCTACACCTTC. Translating gives CASSLEGANRKAYGYTF.

The CDR3 region is CASSLAGSYGYTF. The CDR3 DNA is TGTGCCAGCAGCTTAGCGGGTAGCTATGGCTACACCTTC. This chain connects TRBV7-2 to TRBJ1-2; no clear D. V was trimmed by 0 bases and J by 4 bases, leaving 6 bases between them. The CDR3 spans 13 residues. Germline CDR1 and CDR2: SGHTA and FQGNSA.

The sample holds a few counts of this clone. The chain is built from TRBV10-2 and TRBJ1-4; maybe TRBD1 (5 bases). The CDR3 covers 15 residues. V shed 3 bases and J shed 0 bases, with 8 bases lying between them. CDR1 WSHSY and CDR2 SAAADI come from the germline V gene. DNA for the CDR3: TGCGCCAGCAGTGAATGGGACGCAACTAATGAAAAACTGTTTTTT. It yields the protein CASSEWDATNEKLFF.